This T cell receptor beta chain was identified during a study of regulatory T cells in long-lasting Graves disease. This clonotype was observed many times. The CDR3 extends over 12 amino acids. The ends were cut back, 10 bases at V and 3 bases at J, with 12 bases in the middle. Germline CDR1 and CDR2: SNHLY and FYNNEI. Time point denoted: newly diagnosed GD, antithyroid drugs for less than 3 months. PBMC-extracted RNA yielded the TCR library. Building of the TCR beta libraries involved iRepertoire HTBI primers and Arm-PCR of CDR3 regions. TCRdb re-derived calls from the multiplex PCR reads in MiXCR, one entry per CDR3 protein. The table shows 400,000 to 550,000 distinct CDR3 sequences, with under 15% occurring only once. This sample also appeared in a second study, on T cells in Graves' hyperthyroidism and ophthalmopathy.

This chain uses TRBV2 with TRBJ2-5; maybe TRBD1 (5 bases). The TCR comes from a woman aged 25 to 39 with Graves disease. The sequences come from peripheral blood mononuclear cells (PBMCs), collected at new diagnosis, from a patient treated with antithyroid drugs. The CDR3 reads CAMQDKEETQYF. Here the CDR3 DNA reads TGTGCCATGCAGGACAAAGAAGAGACCCAGTACTTC. The full variable domain, in which reference TRBV2 and TRBJ2-5 provide the parts outside the CDR3, is EPEVTQTPSHQVTQMGQEVILRCVPISNHLYFYWYRQILGQKVEFLVSFYNNEISEKSEIFDDQFSVERPDGSNFTLKIRSTKLEDSAMYFCAMQDKEETQYFGPGTRLLVL.